This T cell receptor beta chain is from a study of vaccination and CD4 T cells after COVID-19 (dated by TCRdb to 2022 to 2024). Regarding the complete study: Every convalescent patient had a positive nasal swab PCR test for SARS-CoV-2, with mild disease in several patients and severe disease in one. The convalescent cohort included six males and four females, with two Hispanic individuals, seven Caucasians, two Asians and one multiracial person. In control cultures, a CEFX viral epitope pool was used as positive control, an HIV-1 Nef peptide pool was used as negative control, or no peptide was added. The spike-specific CD4+ TCR repertoire was compared before and after mRNA vaccination in approximately ten COVID-19 convalescent patients and a handful of infection-naive healthy vaccine recipients. Post-vaccine blood samples were taken a median of roughly 72 days after the second vaccine dose, with a range of roughly 14 to 250 days. Post-COVID blood samples were collected from convalescent patients a median of around 100 days after diagnosis, with a range of roughly 35 to 170 days. Each participant got two doses of either the Pfizer-BioNTech BNT162b2 vaccine (n=8) or the Moderna mRNA-1273 vaccine (n=2). Overlapping spike peptide pools from SARS-CoV-2 and from the common cold coronaviruses HCoV-NL63, HCoV-OC43 and HCoV-229E were used as culture stimuli.

The sample's treatment or condition label, in plain terms: approximately 9-day PBMC culture with coronavirus spike peptide pools or control peptides (ViraFEST assay). The study used the ViraFEST assay, which expanded antigen-specific T cells with peptide pools and then identified expanded clonotypes by TCR sequencing. The convalescent patients' positive SARS-CoV-2 PCR tests fell between March and December 2020, which was before the Alpha, Beta and Delta variants emerged in the United States. Fewer than 2.5 million PBMCs per well were cultured in IMDM with approximately 4.9% human AB serum and 8 to 10 IU/ml IL-2, plus 10 ug/ml peptide pools. Half of the culture medium was replaced with fresh IL-2-containing medium on days 3 and 7. Once the cells had been in culture for ten to eleven days, the EasySep CD4+ T cell isolation kit was used to isolate CD4+ T cells by negative selection. Ficoll-Paque Plus gradient centrifugation was used to isolate PBMCs from whole blood, and the isolated PBMCs were then either used fresh or cryopreserved at -140C. In general, triplicate wells were set up for every culture condition.

The full study reports these points: Relatively few convalescent patients were included in the study, and early timepoints after natural infection were not analyzed. Of the vaccine-specific clones found in convalescent patients, nearly all (304 of 307) were mono-reactive for SARS-CoV-2 spike instead of being cross-reactive with common cold coronaviruses. In convalescent patients, a median about 86% of post-vaccine SARS-CoV-2-reactive clones were detected only after vaccination, suggesting vaccine-specific priming. An increase in the median number of SARS-CoV-2-reactive clonotypes from approximately 23 after infection to approximately 41 after vaccination was observed, but the change was not found to be significant.

This clonotype was seen more than once but under ten times. Its recognized antigen is unknown. It has no much larger one-base neighbor in the sample; base qualities were not kept. From its cysteine to its phenylalanine, the CDR3 spans 16 amino acids. CDR3 DNA is the only sequence kept; it has 48 bases, read in frame from the first base. The germline V gene encodes CDR1 DFQATT and CDR2 SNEGSKA (reference sequence). V has 1 base trimmed and J has 6 bases trimmed; junction bases matching no gene number 13. Libraries were made using PCR. TCR sequencing of DNA from cultured CD4+ T cells used the Oncomine TCR Beta short-read assay at the Johns Hopkins FTIC core. The QIAamp micro DNA kit was used to extract genomic DNA from the cultured CD4+ T cells. Oncomine TCR Beta libraries made from cultured CD4+ T cells were pooled using unique dual indexes and sequenced on an Illumina iSeq 100. In the authors' own workflow: Non-productive sequences were filtered out, and CDR3s that did not start with C, did not end with F or W, or were shorter than 7 amino acids were discarded. Antigen-specific clonotypes were identified with the MANAFEST web application by comparing peptide-stimulated wells with reference and other culture wells. For a clone to be called positive, the clone needed an FDR below 0.05, an odds ratio above 5, and a productive frequency above 0.1% in at least two of three replicate wells. A clonotype counted as cross-reactive if it showed significant expansion both in the SARS-CoV-2 spike wells and in at least one common cold coronavirus spike condition. CDR3 homology was assessed with Levenshtein distances (stringdist) and unrooted phylogenetic trees (ape) in R version 3.6.1. Clones were called with MiXCR by TCRdb after fastp trimmed the public reads at Q25, and only in-frame beta chains were retained. Each CDR3 protein appears once, grouped with its most common genes and DNA. The V and J calls were determined by TCRdb, not by the authors. A total of roughly 5,200 distinct CDR3 sequences appear in this sample, 21% of them only once. The leading ten clones occupy around 21% of the sample.

This TCR was recovered from a human donor who had recovered from COVID-19. The sequencing sample was made of CD4+ T cells from blood, cultured in vitro. This chain joins TRBV20-1 to TRBJ1-2; 8 central nucleotides agree with TRBD1. CDR3 loop: CSARAVALTGGNGYTF. DNA sequence: TGCAGTGCTAGAGCAGTGGCCCTCACAGGGGGGAATGGCTACACCTTC.